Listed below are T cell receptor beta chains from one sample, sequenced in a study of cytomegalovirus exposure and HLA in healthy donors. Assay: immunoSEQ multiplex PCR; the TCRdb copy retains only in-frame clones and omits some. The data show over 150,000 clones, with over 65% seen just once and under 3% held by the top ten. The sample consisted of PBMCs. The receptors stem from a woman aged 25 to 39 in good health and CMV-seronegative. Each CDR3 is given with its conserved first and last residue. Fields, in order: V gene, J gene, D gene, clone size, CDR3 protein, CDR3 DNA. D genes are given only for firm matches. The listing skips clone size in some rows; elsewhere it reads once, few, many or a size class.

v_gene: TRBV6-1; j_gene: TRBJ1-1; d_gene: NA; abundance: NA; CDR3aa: CASSELRGNTEAFF; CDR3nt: TGTGCCAGCAGTGAACTTCGGGGGAACACTGAAGCTTTCTTT
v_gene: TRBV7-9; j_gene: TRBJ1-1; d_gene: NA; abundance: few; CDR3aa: CASSFTGLNTEAFF; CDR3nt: TGTGCCAGCAGCTTCACGGGACTCAACACTGAAGCTTTCTTT
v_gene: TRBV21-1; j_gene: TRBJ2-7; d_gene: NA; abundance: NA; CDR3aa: CASSKGEDRGIHEQYF; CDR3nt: TGTGCCAGCAGCAAGGGAGAGGACAGGGGCATCCACGAGCAGTACTTC
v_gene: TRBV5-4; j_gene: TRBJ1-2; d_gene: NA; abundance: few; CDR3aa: CASSFVGADYGYTF; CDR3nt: TGTGCCAGCAGCTTCGTGGGGGCTGACTATGGCTACACCTTC
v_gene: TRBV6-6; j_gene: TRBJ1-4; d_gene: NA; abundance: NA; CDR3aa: CASNRQRTNEKLFF; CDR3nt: TGTGCCAGCAACCGACAGAGGACTAATGAAAAACTGTTTTTT
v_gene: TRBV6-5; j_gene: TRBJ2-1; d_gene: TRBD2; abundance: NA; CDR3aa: CASSQGTSGRNEQFF; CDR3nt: TGTGCCAGCAGTCAGGGGACTAGCGGGAGAAATGAGCAGTTCTTC
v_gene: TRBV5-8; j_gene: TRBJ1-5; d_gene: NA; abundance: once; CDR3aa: CASTLGGSRQPQHF; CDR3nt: TGTGCCAGCACTTTGGGGGGGTCGAGGCAGCCCCAGCATTTT
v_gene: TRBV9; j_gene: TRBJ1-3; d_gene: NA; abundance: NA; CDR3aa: CASSVGRSSGNTIYF; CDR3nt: TGTGCCAGCAGCGTAGGCAGAAGCTCTGGAAACACCATATATTTT
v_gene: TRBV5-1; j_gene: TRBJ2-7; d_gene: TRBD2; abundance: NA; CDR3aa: CASSLVPSGGYEQYF; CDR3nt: TGCGCCAGCAGCTTGGTACCCAGCGGGGGCTACGAGCAGTACTTC
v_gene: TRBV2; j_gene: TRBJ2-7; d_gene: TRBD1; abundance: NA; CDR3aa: CASSTRQGAYEQYF; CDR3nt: TGTGCCAGCAGTACGAGACAGGGGGCCTACGAGCAGTACTTC
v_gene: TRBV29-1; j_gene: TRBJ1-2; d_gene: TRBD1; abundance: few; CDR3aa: CSVGGQNGYTF; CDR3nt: TGCAGCGTCGGGGGACAGAACGGCTACACCTTC
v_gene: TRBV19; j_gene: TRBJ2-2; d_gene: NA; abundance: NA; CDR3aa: CASSDRLNTGELFF; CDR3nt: TGTGCCAGTAGTGACAGATTGAACACCGGGGAGCTGTTTTTT
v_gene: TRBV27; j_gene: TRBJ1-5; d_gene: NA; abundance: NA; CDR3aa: CASSFRIGGQRHF; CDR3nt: TGTGCCAGCAGTTTTCGTATTGGCGGACAGCGGCATTTT
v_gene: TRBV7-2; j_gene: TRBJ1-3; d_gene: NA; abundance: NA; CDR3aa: CASSLASSGNTIYF; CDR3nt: TGTGCCAGCAGCTTAGCGAGTTCTGGAAACACCATATATTTT
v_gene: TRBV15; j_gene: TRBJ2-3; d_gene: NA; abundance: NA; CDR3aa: CATTTSTDTQYF; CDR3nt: TGTGCCACCACGACTAGCACAGATACGCAGTATTTT
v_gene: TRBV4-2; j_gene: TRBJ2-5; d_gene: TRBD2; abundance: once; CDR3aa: CASSPRGDQETQYF; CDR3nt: TGTGCCAGCAGCCCACGGGGGGACCAAGAGACCCAGTACTTC
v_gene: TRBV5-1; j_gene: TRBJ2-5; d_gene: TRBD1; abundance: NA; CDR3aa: CASSFPPLTGLETQYF; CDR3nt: TGCGCCAGCAGCTTTCCGCCCCTGACAGGGTTAGAGACCCAGTACTTC
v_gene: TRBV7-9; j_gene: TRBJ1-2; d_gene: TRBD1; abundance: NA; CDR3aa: CASGRAEGALNVGYTF; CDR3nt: TGTGCCAGCGGGCGGGCGGAGGGGGCCTTGAATGTGGGCTACACCTTC
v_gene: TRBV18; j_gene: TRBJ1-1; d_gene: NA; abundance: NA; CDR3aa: CASSTRGGPSTEAFF; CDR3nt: TGTGCCAGCTCAACCCGGGGAGGGCCCAGCACTGAAGCTTTCTTT
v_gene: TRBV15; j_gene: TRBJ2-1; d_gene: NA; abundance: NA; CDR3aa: CATWDGSYNEQFF; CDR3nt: TGTGCCACCTGGGACGGGAGCTACAATGAGCAGTTCTTC
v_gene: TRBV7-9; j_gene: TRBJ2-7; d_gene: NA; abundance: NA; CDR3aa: CASSLTRTAKGEQYF; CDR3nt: TGTGCCAGCAGCCTAACGAGGACAGCTAAGGGCGAGCAGTACTTC
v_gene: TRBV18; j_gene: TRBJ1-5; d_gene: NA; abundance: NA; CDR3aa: CASSSRDGGGNQPQHF; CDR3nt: TGTGCCAGCTCATCCCGGGACGGAGGGGGCAATCAGCCCCAGCATTTT
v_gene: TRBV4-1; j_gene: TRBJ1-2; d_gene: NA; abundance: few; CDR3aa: CASSQRNSYGYTF; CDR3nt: TGCGCCAGCAGCCAGAGAAACTCCTATGGCTACACCTTC
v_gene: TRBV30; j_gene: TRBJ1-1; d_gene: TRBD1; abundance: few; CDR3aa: CAWTGGAGGSEAFF; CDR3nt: TGTGCCTGGACAGGGGGTGCAGGGGGCTCTGAAGCTTTCTTT
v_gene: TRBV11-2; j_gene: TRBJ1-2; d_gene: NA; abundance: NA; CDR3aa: CASSSRPTGNYGYTF; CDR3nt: TGTGCCAGCAGCTCCCGCCCGACGGGTAACTATGGCTACACCTTC
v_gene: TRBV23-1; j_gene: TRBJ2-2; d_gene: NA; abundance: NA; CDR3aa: CASCYKTVGTGELFF; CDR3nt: TGCGCCAGCTGCTATAAGACAGTTGGCACCGGGGAGCTGTTTTTT
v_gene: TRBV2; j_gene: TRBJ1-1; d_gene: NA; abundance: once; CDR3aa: CASSQMYRTEAFF; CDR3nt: TGTGCCAGCAGTCAGATGTACCGCACTGAAGCTTTCTTT
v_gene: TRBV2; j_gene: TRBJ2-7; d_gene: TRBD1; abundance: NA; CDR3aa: CASRGQGGIYEQYF; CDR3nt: TGTGCCAGCAGGGGACAGGGGGGGATCTACGAGCAGTACTTC
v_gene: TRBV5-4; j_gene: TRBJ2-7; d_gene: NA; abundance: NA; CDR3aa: CASSLPPSGNEQYF; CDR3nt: TGTGCCAGCAGCTTGCCCCCATCAGGGAACGAGCAGTACTTC
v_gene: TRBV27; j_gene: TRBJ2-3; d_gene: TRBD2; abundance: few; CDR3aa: CASSFSSGGTDTQYF; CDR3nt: TGTGCCAGCAGTTTTTCTAGCGGGGGCACAGATACGCAGTATTTT
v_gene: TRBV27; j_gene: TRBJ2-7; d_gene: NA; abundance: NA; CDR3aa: CASTPKGRGYEQYF; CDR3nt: TGTGCCAGCACCCCAAAGGGCAGGGGCTACGAGCAGTACTTC
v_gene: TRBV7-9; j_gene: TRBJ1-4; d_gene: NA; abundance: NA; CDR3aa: CASSLAQISSYATNEKLFF; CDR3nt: TGTGCCAGCAGCTTGGCTCAGATCTCCTCTTACGCAACTAATGAAAAACTGTTTTTT
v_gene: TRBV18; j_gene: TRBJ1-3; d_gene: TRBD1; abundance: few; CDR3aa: CASSPFGQGSGNTIYF; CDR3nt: TGTGCCAGCTCACCATTCGGACAGGGGTCTGGAAACACCATATATTTT
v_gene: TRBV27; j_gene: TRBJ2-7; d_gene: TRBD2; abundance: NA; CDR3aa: CASSARGGVYEQYF; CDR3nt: TGTGCCAGCAGTGCGCGGGGGGGAGTATACGAGCAGTACTTC
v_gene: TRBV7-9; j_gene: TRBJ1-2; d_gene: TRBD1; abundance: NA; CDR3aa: CASSFSGQNYGYTF; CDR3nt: TGTGCCAGCAGCTTCTCGGGACAGAACTATGGCTACACCTTC
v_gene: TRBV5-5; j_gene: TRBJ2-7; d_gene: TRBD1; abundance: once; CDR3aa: CASSSEGQGLDEQYF; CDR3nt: TGTGCCAGCAGCTCGGAGGGACAGGGCCTAGACGAGCAGTACTTC